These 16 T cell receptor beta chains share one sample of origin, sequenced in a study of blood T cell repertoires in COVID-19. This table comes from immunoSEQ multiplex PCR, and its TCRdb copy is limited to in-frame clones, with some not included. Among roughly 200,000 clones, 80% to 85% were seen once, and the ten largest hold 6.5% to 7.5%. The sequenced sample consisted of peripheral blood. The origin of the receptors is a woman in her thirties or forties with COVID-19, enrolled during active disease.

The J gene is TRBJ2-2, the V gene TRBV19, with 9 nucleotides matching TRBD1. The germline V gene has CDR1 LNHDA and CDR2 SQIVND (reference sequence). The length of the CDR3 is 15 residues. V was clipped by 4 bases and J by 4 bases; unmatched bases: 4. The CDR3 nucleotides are TGTGCCAGTAGTAGCGGACAGGGGAGCACCGGGGAGCTGTTTTTT. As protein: CASSSGQGSTGELFF.

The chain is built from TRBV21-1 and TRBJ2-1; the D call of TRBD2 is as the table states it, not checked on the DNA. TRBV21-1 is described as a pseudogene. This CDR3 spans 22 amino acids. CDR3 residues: CASSKDGTSGKAVFSSYNEQFF. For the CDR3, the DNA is TGTGCCAGCAGCAAAGATGGAACTAGCGGCAAAGCGGTCTTTAGCTCCTACAATGAGCAGTTCTTC.

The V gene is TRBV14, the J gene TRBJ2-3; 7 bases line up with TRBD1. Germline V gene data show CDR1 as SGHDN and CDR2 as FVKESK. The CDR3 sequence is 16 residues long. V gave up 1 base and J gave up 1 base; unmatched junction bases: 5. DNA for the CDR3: TGTGCCAGCAGCCAAGTTTTTGGACAGGGCACAGATACGCAGTATTTT. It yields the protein CASSQVFGQGTDTQYF.

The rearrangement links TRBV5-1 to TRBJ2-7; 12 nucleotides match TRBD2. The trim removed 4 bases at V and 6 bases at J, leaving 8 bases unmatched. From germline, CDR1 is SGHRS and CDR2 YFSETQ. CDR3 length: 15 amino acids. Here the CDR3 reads CASSPPSGRAGEQYF. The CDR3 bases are TGCGCCAGCAGCCCCCCTAGCGGGAGGGCTGGCGAGCAGTACTTC.

The CDR3 loop reads CATSREERRAKNEQFF. In DNA, the CDR3 is TGTGCCACCAGCAGAGAGGAGCGGAGGGCAAAGAATGAGCAGTTCTTC. The chain combines TRBV15 with TRBJ2-1; TRBD2 might be the D (6 bases). V lost 0 bases and J 7 bases, leaving 16 bases between the germline ends. This CDR3 contains 16 residues. Germline CDR1 reads LNHNV; CDR2 reads YYDKDF (reference sequence). The full variable domain, its missing parts supplied by reference TRBV15 and TRBJ2-1, is DAMVIQNPRYQVTQFGKPVTLSCSQTLNHNVMYWYQQKSSQAPKLLFHYYDKDFNNEADTPDNFQSRRPNTSFCFLDIRSPGLGDTAMYLCATSREERRAKNEQFFGPGTRLTVL.

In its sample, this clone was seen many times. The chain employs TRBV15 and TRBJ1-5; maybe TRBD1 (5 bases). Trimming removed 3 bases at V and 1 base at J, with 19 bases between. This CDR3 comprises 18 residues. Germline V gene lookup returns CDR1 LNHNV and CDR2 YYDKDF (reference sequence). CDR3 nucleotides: TGTGCCACCAGCAGGGGGGGTGCCGGCGAGGAGAGCAATCAGCCCCAGCATTTT. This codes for CATSRGGAGEESNQPQHF.

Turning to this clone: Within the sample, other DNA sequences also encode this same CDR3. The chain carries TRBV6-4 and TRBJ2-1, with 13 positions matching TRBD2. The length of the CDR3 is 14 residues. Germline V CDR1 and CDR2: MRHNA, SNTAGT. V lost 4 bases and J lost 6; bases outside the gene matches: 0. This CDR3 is CASSGLAGGNEQFF. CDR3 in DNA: TGTGCCAGCAGTGGACTAGCGGGGGGCAATGAGCAGTTCTTC.

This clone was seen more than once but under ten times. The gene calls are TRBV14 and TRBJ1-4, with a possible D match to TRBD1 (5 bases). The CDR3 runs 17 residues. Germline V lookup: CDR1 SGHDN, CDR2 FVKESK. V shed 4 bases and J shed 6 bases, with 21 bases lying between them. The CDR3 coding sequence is TGTGCCAGCAGCCCCCTCAAAACAGGACCTTCGGATGAAAAACTGTTTTTT. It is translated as CASSPLKTGPSDEKLFF.

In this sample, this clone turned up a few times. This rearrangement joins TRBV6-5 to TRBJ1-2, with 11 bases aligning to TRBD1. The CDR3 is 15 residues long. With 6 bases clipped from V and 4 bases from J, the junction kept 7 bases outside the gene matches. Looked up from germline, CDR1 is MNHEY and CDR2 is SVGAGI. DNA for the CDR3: TGTGCCAGCAGGGCAGTGGGACAGGGGGGCTATGGCTACACCTTC. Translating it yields CASRAVGQGGYGYTF.

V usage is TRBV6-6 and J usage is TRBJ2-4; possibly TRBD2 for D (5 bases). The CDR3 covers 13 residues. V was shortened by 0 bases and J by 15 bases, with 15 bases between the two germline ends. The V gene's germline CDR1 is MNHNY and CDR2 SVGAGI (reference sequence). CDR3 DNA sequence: TGTGCCAGCAGTTACTCTTCGCAGGAGGTTTCGTACTTC. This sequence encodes CASSYSSQEVSYF.

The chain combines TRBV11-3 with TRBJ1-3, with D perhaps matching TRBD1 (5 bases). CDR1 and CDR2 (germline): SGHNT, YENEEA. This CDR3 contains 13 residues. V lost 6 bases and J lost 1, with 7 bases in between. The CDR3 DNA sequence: TGTGCCAGCAGTCCAGGGTCTGGAAACACCATATATTTT. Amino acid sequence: CASSPGSGNTIYF.

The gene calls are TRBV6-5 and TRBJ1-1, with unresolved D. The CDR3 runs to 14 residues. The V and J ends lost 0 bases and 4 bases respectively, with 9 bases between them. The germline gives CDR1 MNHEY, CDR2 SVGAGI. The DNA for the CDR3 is TGTGCCAGCAGTTACTCGAAAGGGAGCACTGAAGCTTTCTTT. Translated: CASSYSKGSTEAFF.

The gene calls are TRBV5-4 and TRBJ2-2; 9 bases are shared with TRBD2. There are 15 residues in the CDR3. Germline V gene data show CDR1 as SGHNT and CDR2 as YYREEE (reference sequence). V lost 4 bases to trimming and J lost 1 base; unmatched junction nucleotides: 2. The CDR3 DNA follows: TGTGCCAGCAGCCCAGCGGGGGGGAACACCGGGGAGCTGTTTTTT. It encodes CASSPAGGNTGELFF.

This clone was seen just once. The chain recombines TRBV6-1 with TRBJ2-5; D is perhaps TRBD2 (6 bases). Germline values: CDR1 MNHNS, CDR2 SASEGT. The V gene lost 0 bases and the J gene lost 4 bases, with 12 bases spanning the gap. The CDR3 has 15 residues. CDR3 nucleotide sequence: TGTGCCAGCAGTGAAGCGGAGGGTTCGGGAGAGACCCAGTACTTC. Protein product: CASSEAEGSGETQYF.

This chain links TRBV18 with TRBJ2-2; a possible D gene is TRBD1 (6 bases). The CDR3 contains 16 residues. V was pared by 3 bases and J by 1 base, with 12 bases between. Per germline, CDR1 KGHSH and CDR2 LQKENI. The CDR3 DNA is TGTGCCAGCTCACCCACACAAGGGGGGAACACCGGGGAGCTGTTTTTT. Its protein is CASSPTQGGNTGELFF.

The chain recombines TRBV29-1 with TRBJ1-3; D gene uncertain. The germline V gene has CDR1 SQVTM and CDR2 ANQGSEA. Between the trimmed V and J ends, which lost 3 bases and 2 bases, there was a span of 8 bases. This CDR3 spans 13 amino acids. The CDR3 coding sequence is TGCAGCGTTGATTCCCAGGCTGGAAACACCATATATTTT. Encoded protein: CSVDSQAGNTIYF. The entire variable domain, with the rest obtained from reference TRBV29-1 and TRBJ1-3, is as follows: SAVISQKPSRDICQRGTSLTIQCQVDSQVTMMFWYRQQPGQSLTLIATANQGSEATYESGFVIDKFPISRPNLTFSTLTVSNMSPEDSSIYLCSVDSQAGNTIYFGEGSWLTVV.